The entry that follows covers one TCR beta chain sequence. Germline values: CDR1 SEHNR, CDR2 FQNEAQ (reference sequence). The CDR3 spans 15 residues. V dropped 5 bases and J dropped 8; count of bases not matched to a gene: 8. These data belong to a study of blood T cell repertoires in COVID-19. Study overall: COVID-19 samples from acute and convalescent phases originated in the United States, Italy and Spain. T cells, B-cell-depleted T cells, or PBMCs supplied cDNA or gDNA.

This table comes from immunoSEQ multiplex PCR, and its TCRdb copy is limited to in-frame clones, with some not included. The sample lists approximately 80,000 clones, around four fifths occurring once. The TCR originated in a human donor in a cohort sampled during active COVID-19. This sequence joins TRBV7-9 and TRBJ2-1, with 11 bases fitting TRBD2. The sequencing input was peripheral blood. The CDR3 here is CASSPTSGGVYEQFF. CDR3 coding DNA: TGTGCCAGCAGCCCTACTAGCGGGGGAGTTTATGAGCAGTTCTTC. Drawing the rest from reference TRBV7-9 and TRBJ2-1, the complete variable domain is DTGVSQNPRHKITKRGQNVTFRCDPISEHNRLYWYRQTLGQGPEFLTYFQNEAQLEKSRLLSDRFSAERPKGSFSTLEIQRTEQGDSAMYLCASSPTSGGVYEQFFGPGTRLTVL.